This T cell receptor (beta chain) was sequenced in a study of T cells after yellow fever vaccination. Whole-study context: Fractions containing few cells were prepared with SMART-Seq v4 Ultra Low Input.

About this clonotype itself: The antigen is unknown. This may arise from a read error, as a much more abundant clone is one base away.

By 5'RACE template switching, TCR cDNA was produced, with a universal primer site and UMIs added in the process. TCRdb reprocessed the 5' RACE reads with MiXCR, giving one entry per CDR3 protein. The data hold 400,000 or so distinct CDR3 sequences, with 9.5% to 13% observed a single time. Study-wide findings and caveats: Abundant clonotypes (contaminants from the bulk population) could be present in FACS-sorted repertoires. Across the CD4 and CD8 compartments, a small share of clonotypes was present in both.

J lost 3 bases, V lost 6 bases, and 13 bases had no gene match. There are 17 residues in the CDR3. Per the germline V gene, CDR1 is SGHRS and CDR2 is YFSETQ. This specimen was PBMCs, taken on the day of the first yellow fever vaccination. The rearrangement links TRBV5-1 to TRBJ2-5; 11 bases line up with TRBD2. The sequence was obtained from a man between 18 and 35 years old who received the YFV17D yellow fever vaccine. The CDR3 DNA reads as TGCGCCAGCAACGCCTCCCTCAGACTAGCGGGGAAAGAGACCCAGTACTTC. Translation: CASNASLRLAGKETQYF. The full variable domain, rest sourced from reference TRBV5-1 and TRBJ2-5, is KAGVTQTPRYLIKTRGQQVTLSCSPISGHRSVSWYQQTPGQGLQFLFEYFSETQRNKGNFPGRFSGRQFSNSRSEMNVSTLELGDSALYLCASNASLRLAGKETQYFGPGTRLLVL.